The clone carrying this T cell receptor beta chain was seen many times. The antigen is undetermined. The sample belongs to a study of human T cells and chemical hapten exposure. General observations from the study: Following DPC sensitization, TCRs present above 1 in 1000 frequency showed no change.

In TCRdb, the RACE reads were re-called with MiXCR into one record per CDR3 protein. The table has more than 100,000 distinct CDR3 sequences, around 11% seen once; the top ten hold over 2%. The sample's time point: patch test 3, about 24 weeks after DPC sensitization. Treatment defined: therapeutic diphenylcyclopropenone sensitization with weekly scalp DPC. The V gene's germline CDR1 is DFQATT and CDR2 SNEGSKA (reference sequence). Trimming left V 6 bases short and J 9 bases short, with 18 bases between. The CDR3 totals 13 residues. The source material was whole blood, sampled in connection with sensitization to the hapten diphenylcyclopropenone (DPC). This sequence was found in a woman aged 50 to 60 with alopecia areata. Some clones in this sample may be carry-over from other donors' samples. The chain combines TRBV20-1 with TRBJ2-4; D may correspond to TRBD1 or TRBD2 (5 bases each). The CDR3 loop reads CSAAGTPGGIQYF. CDR3 DNA: TGCAGTGCAGCCGGGACGCCTGGGGGCATTCAGTACTTC.